This T cell receptor beta chain derives from a study of T cell responses to AZD1222 COVID-19 vaccine listed by TCRdb under 2021. About the full investigation: TCR sequencing was performed for about 250 trial participants, of whom approximately 200 were given two doses of AZD1222 and around 25 were given two doses of MenACWY control vaccine. Enrollment into the trials was organized by age into subgroups of 18-55, 56-69 and 70-plus years, and those subgroups contained about 150, 27 and 61 TCR-sequenced participants, respectively.

Broad study findings and their caveats: The vaccine-associated CD4 TCRs covered the entire spike protein, and the dominant responses fell in regions 160-218 and 743-854. The 56-69-year group was small, and its depth increase did not reach significance, likely because of low power. Participants were mostly white British, with more females than males. The authors suggested clonal diversity may have been underestimated. After two AZD1222 doses, both the breadth and the depth of spike-specific TCRs were significantly higher than at day 0 and than in MenACWY recipients. Because no samples from the day 14 peak response were available, repertoires could be characterized only after the peak T cell response. Conclusions about previously exposed vaccinees are limited because only a handful of AZD1222 recipients were SARS-CoV-2 seropositive at baseline. Reportedly, almost half of the unique spike-specific TCRs recognized epitopes lying outside the regions that are mutated in the B.1.351 and B.1.1.7 variants.

The CDR3 regions of human TCRbeta chains were analyzed by immunosequencing. From the authors' description of their analysis: TCRs in the repertoires were compared against a reference library of SARS-CoV-2-specific TCRs that had been generated with the MIRA antigen-specificity platform. Breadth was defined as the fraction of unique TCRs that were SARS-CoV-2-associated, and depth was defined as the fraction of total T cells that were SARS-CoV-2-associated. Using the MIRA data, every spike-specific TCR was mapped to the spike region that the TCR reacted to and assigned to either a CD4 or a CD8 class. Log10-transformed breadth and depth values were compared by one-way ANOVA with Sidak's multiple comparisons tests. Imported from immuneACCESS, the table was reduced by TCRdb to in-frame sequences with V and J called. These copies leave out some clones; in studies compared against another copy, an unresolved V gene accounts for under half, and the cause of the remainder is not known. Clone size and the V and J calls come from that table; the DNA yielded D and trimming. The sample records roughly 70,000 clones, 85% to 90% of which are singletons. The ten largest clones add up to 7% to 10% of the sample.

Worth noting for this clone: Its specific antigen is unknown. Per-base qualities were not stored, and no clone one base away is much larger.

The trim is 5 bases for V and 5 bases for J, with a gap of 16 bases between the germline ends. The germline V gene specifies MNHEY as CDR1 and SVGAGI as CDR2. From its cysteine to its phenylalanine, the CDR3 spans 15 amino acids. CDR3 DNA is the only sequence kept; it has 45 bases, read in frame from the first base. The time point label here, explained by the study, means: about 28 days (+/-7) after the second vaccine dose. Because spike-specific TCR depth and breadth did not differ between the two schedules, AZD1222 recipients who got a second dose at roughly 4 weeks were pooled with those who got a second dose at roughly 12 weeks. Samples from vaccinated people were obtained from the UK trials COV001 and COV002, which included a single-blind randomized controlled phase 2/3 trial of AZD1222 (ChAdOx1 nCoV-19) in healthy adults. Trial participant PBMC samples were collected at day 0 and day 28 after the second dose for TCRbeta chain sequencing.

This clonotype was obtained from an adult who received the AZD1222 COVID-19 vaccine. The material was peripheral blood, obtained 28 days after the second AZD1222 dose. The rearranged segments are TRBV6-5 and TRBJ1-5; the best D guess is TRBD1, with 5 bases matching. The bases are TGTGCCAGCAGTAGCCTCGTGGGGCCGGATCAGCCCCAGCATTTT. It codes for CASSSLVGPDQPQHF.